These 24 T cell receptor beta chains originate from one sample sequenced in a study of CD8 T cells in ankylosing spondylitis. TCRdb re-called the 5' RACE reads through MiXCR, storing one row per CDR3 protein. Here the sample spans approximately 38,000 distinct CDR3 sequences, 2.7% being singletons. The source material was blood, either unsorted or a sorted T cell fraction (not recorded which). These receptors all come from a male donor with ankylosing spondylitis or in good health (not recorded which).

This clonotype was seen many times. The V call is TRBV9, the J call TRBJ1-4; D uncertain. Looked up from germline, CDR1 is SGDLS and CDR2 is YYNGEE. CDR3 length equals 13 residues. The V and J ends lost 4 bases and 6 bases respectively, with 10 bases between them. Written as DNA, the CDR3 is TGTGCCAGCAGCCCGCCCCGGGATGAAAAACTGTTTTTT. Protein product: CASSPPRDEKLFF.

This clonotype has ten or more counts. The chain recombines TRBV9 with TRBJ2-2; 10 bases align to TRBD2. CDR1 and CDR2 from the germline V gene are SGDLS and YYNGEE. The CDR3 sequence is 15 residues long. V trimming: 0 bases; J trimming: 7 bases; junction bases outside the gene matches: 3. CDR3 in DNA: TGTGCCAGCAGCGTAGGGCTAGCGGGAGTCGGGGAGCTGTTTTTT. This encodes CASSVGLAGVGELFF.

This clonotype has a count of ten or more. This chain uses TRBV9 with TRBJ1-1; 7 bases map to TRBD1. Germline lookup yields CDR1 SGDLS and CDR2 YYNGEE. The CDR3 length is 15 residues. V lost 0 bases to trimming and J lost 3 bases; unmatched junction nucleotides: 5. The CDR3 DNA is TGTGCCAGCAGCGTAGATCCAGGGGGGTACACTGAAGCTTTCTTT. It encodes CASSVDPGGYTEAFF.

In this sample, this clonotype turned up many times. V usage is TRBV9 and J usage is TRBJ2-2, with D unclear. The CDR3 contains 13 residues. The germline V gene has CDR1 SGDLS and CDR2 YYNGEE. V dropped 0 bases and J dropped 9 bases, with 9 bases sitting between them. The CDR3 loop is CASSVVGSRELFF. DNA of the CDR3: TGTGCCAGCAGCGTAGTAGGGTCCAGGGAGCTGTTTTTT.

This clonotype was seen ten or more times. The rearrangement joins TRBV9 to TRBJ2-3; D is uncertain. Germline CDR1 reads SGDLS; CDR2 reads YYNGEE. CDR3 length equals 13 residues. Trimming stripped 0 bases from V and 6 bases from J, with 8 bases between. The CDR3 nucleotides are TGTGCCAGCAGCGTAGGCCAGCCCGATACGCAGTATTTT. Translation: CASSVGQPDTQYF.

In this sample, this clonotype turned up many times. The chain combines TRBV9 with TRBJ2-1; 9 bases are shared with TRBD1. The V segment lost 0 bases and the J segment 8 bases; nucleotides outside the gene matches: 6. There are 15 residues in the CDR3. Per germline, CDR1 SGDLS and CDR2 YYNGEE. The CDR3, as DNA: TGTGCCAGCAGCGTAGGTGGGACAGGGTCGGATGAGCAGTTCTTC. It specifies CASSVGGTGSDEQFF.

This clonotype was seen repeatedly, ten times or more. The V call is TRBV9, the J call TRBJ2-7; D is ambiguous. Trimming took 0 bases from V and 0 from J, leaving 10 bases between them. Germline CDR1 reads SGDLS; CDR2 reads YYNGEE. The length of the CDR3 is 15 residues. In DNA form, the CDR3 reads TGTGCCAGCAGCGTAGCTGCTAGTCCCTCCTACGAGCAGTACTTC. This translates into CASSVAASPSYEQYF.

This clonotype has at least ten counts. This chain joins TRBV9 and TRBJ1-5, with 8 bases fitting TRBD1. With V trimmed by 4 bases and J by 1 base, 4 bases remained unmatched. The germline V gene encodes CDR1 SGDLS and CDR2 YYNGEE. CDR3 length equals 15 residues. DNA of the CDR3: TGTGCCAGCAGCCCCCAGGGGGCGAGCAATCAGCCCCAGCATTTT. Translated: CASSPQGASNQPQHF.

This clonotype showed up many times. The rearrangement joins TRBV9 to TRBJ1-2; 9 positions match TRBD1. Trimming cost V 3 bases and J 3 bases; bases outside gene matches: 9. This CDR3 region has 16 residues. CDR1 is SGDLS, CDR2 YYNGEE, per germline. The CDR3 DNA is TGTGCCAGCAGCGCCCAACAGGACAGGGGCCACTATGGCTACACCTTC. This sequence encodes CASSAQQDRGHYGYTF.

This clonotype was detected many times. The J gene is TRBJ2-1, the V gene TRBV9, with TRBD2 matching over 10 bases. V lost 4 bases, J lost 15 bases, and 10 bases stayed unmatched. Germline V gene sequence: CDR1 SGDLS, CDR2 YYNGEE. CDR3 length: 13 residues. CDR3 bases: TGTGCCAGCAGCCCAACTAGCGGGACTCTAGGGTTCTTC. Protein product: CASSPTSGTLGFF.

This clonotype came up many times. J is TRBJ2-3 and V is TRBV9; D gene unclear. This CDR3 has 11 residues. Germline V CDR1 and CDR2: SGDLS, YYNGEE. This CDR3 reads CATAALDTQYF. CDR3 DNA sequence: TGTGCAACAGCAGCGTTAGATACGCAGTATTTT.

Many counts were recorded for this clonotype. The chain joins TRBV21-1 to TRBJ2-3. TRBV21-1 is noted as a pseudogene. The CDR3 has 12 amino acids. CDR3 bases: TGTGCCAGCAGCTATCCTGGGGATACGCAGTATTTT. Its translation is CASSYPGDTQYF.

Many counts were recorded for this clonotype. The chain carries TRBV9 and TRBJ2-3, with TRBD2 matching 9 bases. V lost 0 bases and J lost 3; bases outside the gene matches: 11. CDR1 and CDR2 from the germline V gene are SGDLS and YYNGEE. The CDR3 has 18 amino acids. Here the CDR3 reads CASSVAPLAGGSTDTQYF. Here the CDR3 DNA reads TGTGCCAGCAGCGTAGCTCCGTTGGCGGGAGGGTCGACAGATACGCAGTATTTT.

This clonotype has ten or more counts. This chain connects TRBV9 to TRBJ2-2, with 9 nucleotides matching TRBD1. V was clipped by 3 bases and J by 0 bases; unmatched bases: 3. Germline V gives CDR1 SGDLS, CDR2 YYNGEE. The CDR3 is made up of 16 amino acids. The DNA for the CDR3 is TGTGCCAGCAGCGCCTGGACAGGGGCGAACACCGGGGAGCTGTTTTTT. It codes for CASSAWTGANTGELFF.

This clonotype has at least ten counts. This chain links TRBV9 with TRBJ2-2; a possible D gene is TRBD1 (8 bases). CDR3 size: 16 residues. Trimming removed 4 bases at V and 4 bases at J, with 17 bases between. Germline values: CDR1 SGDLS, CDR2 YYNGEE. The CDR3, as DNA: TGTGCCAGCAGCTCATGGACAGGGAGGGTCACCGGGGAGCTGTTTTTT. It specifies CASSSWTGRVTGELFF.

This clonotype was recorded at least ten times. The rearrangement joins TRBV9 to TRBJ2-2, with 9 bases aligning to TRBD2. The V gene end was trimmed by 4 bases and the J gene end by 1 base; junction bases not matched to a gene: 5. Looked up from germline, CDR1 is SGDLS and CDR2 is YYNGEE. CDR3 length: 16 residues. The CDR3 nucleotides read TGTGCCAGCAGCCCAAGAGCGGGAGGGAACACCGGGGAGCTGTTTTTT. Translating it yields CASSPRAGGNTGELFF. Drawing the rest from reference TRBV9 and TRBJ2-2, the complete variable domain is DSGVTQTPKHLITATGQRVTLRCSPRSGDLSVYWYQQSLDQGLQFLIQYYNGEERAKGNILERFSAQQFPDLHSELNLSSLELGDSALYFCASSPRAGGNTGELFFGEGSRLTVL.

This clonotype came up many times. This chain joins TRBV9 and TRBJ2-2, with a possible D match to TRBD1 (6 bases). CDR1 is SGDLS, CDR2 YYNGEE, per germline. This CDR3 has 16 amino acids. V was clipped by 0 bases and J by 4 bases, with 13 bases between them. CDR3 residues: CASSVVLGASTGELFF. DNA of the CDR3: TGTGCCAGCAGCGTAGTTCTGGGGGCGAGCACCGGGGAGCTGTTTTTT.

This clonotype was picked up many times. V is TRBV9 and J is TRBJ1-1; 8 bases match TRBD1. CDR1 is SGDLS, CDR2 YYNGEE, per germline. V lost 3 bases and J lost 5; bases outside the gene matches: 3. This CDR3 contains 13 residues. CDR3 nucleotides: TGTGCCAGCAGCGACCACAGGGGGACTGAAGCTTTCTTT. Translation: CASSDHRGTEAFF.

This clonotype has at least ten counts. The rearrangement links TRBV18 to TRBJ1-4, with 11 bases that match TRBD1. The CDR3 is made up of 16 amino acids. V was clipped by 3 bases and J by 7 bases; unmatched bases: 7. Germline V gene data show CDR1 as KGHSH and CDR2 as LQKENI. In DNA, the CDR3 is TGTGCCAGCTCACCTCCGGACAGGGGGCGCGGTGAAAAACTGTTTTTT. Translated: CASSPPDRGRGEKLFF. The complete variable domain, with remaining parts taken from reference TRBV18 and TRBJ1-4, reads NAGVMQNPRHLVRRRGQEARLRCSPMKGHSHVYWYRQLPEEGLKFMVYLQKENIIDESGMPKERFSAEFPKEGPSILRIQQVVRGDSAAYFCASSPPDRGRGEKLFFGSGTQLSVL.

This clonotype was detected ten times or more. In DNA form, the CDR3 reads TGTGCCAGCAGCCTGACTAGCGGGAGTATGAATGAGCAGTTCTTC. Its translation is CASSLTSGSMNEQFF. V is TRBV9 and J is TRBJ2-1, with TRBD2 identical over 12 bases. V gave up 4 bases and J gave up 7 bases; unmatched junction bases: 6. The CDR3 is 15 amino acids. Germline CDR1 SGDLS, CDR2 YYNGEE. The complete variable domain, with remaining parts taken from reference TRBV9 and TRBJ2-1, reads DSGVTQTPKHLITATGQRVTLRCSPRSGDLSVYWYQQSLDQGLQFLIQYYNGEERAKGNILERFSAQQFPDLHSELNLSSLELGDSALYFCASSLTSGSMNEQFFGPGTRLTVL.

This clonotype was seen at least ten times. The chain uses TRBV9 and TRBJ2-2, with a possible D match to TRBD2 (5 bases). This CDR3 comprises 13 residues. Germline V lookup: CDR1 SGDLS, CDR2 YYNGEE. The V end was cut by 3 bases, the J end by 2 bases, with 5 bases between. CDR3 sequence: CASSGTNTGELFF. The CDR3 DNA reads as TGTGCCAGCAGCGGGACTAACACCGGGGAGCTGTTTTTT.

This clonotype was detected ten times or more. The chain employs TRBV9 and TRBJ2-1; 8 bases align to TRBD2. V shed 4 bases and J 8 bases; nucleotides not matched to a gene: 8. Per the germline V gene, CDR1 is SGDLS and CDR2 is YYNGEE. The CDR3 has 14 residues. CDR3 in amino acids: CASSKTSVGDEQFF. CDR3 nucleotides: TGTGCCAGCAGCAAGACTAGCGTAGGCGATGAGCAGTTCTTC. Filled out from reference TRBV9 and TRBJ2-1, the complete variable domain reads DSGVTQTPKHLITATGQRVTLRCSPRSGDLSVYWYQQSLDQGLQFLIQYYNGEERAKGNILERFSAQQFPDLHSELNLSSLELGDSALYFCASSKTSVGDEQFFGPGTRLTVL.

Of note for this clonotype: Being one base from a much bigger clone, this may be a read error. The chain joins TRBV9 to TRBJ1-1, with TRBD1 identical over 7 bases. This CDR3 contains 13 residues. The germline gives CDR1 SGDLS, CDR2 YYNGEE. The trim removed 8 bases at V and 4 bases at J, leaving 8 bases unmatched. This chain's CDR3 is CASAQGWVTEAFF. CDR3 nucleotide sequence: TGTGCCAGTGCACAGGGGTGGGTCACTGAAGCTTTCTTT.

Many counts were recorded for this clonotype. This sequence joins TRBV9 and TRBJ2-1; TRBD2 agrees at 8 bases. CDR1 and CDR2 (germline): SGDLS, YYNGEE. The CDR3 covers 13 residues. V lost 0 bases, J lost 10 bases, and 3 bases stayed unmatched. The CDR3 DNA reads TGTGCCAGCAGCGTAGATGGACTAGCCGAGCAGTTCTTC. It encodes CASSVDGLAEQFF.